This T cell receptor beta chain emerged from a study of T cell responses to AZD1222 COVID-19 vaccine. Sequencing used immunoSEQ multiplex PCR; TCRdb keeps in-frame clones, though not all of them. The sample lists 100,000 to 150,000 clones; less than 90% were seen once. Study-wide points: With two AZD1222 doses given, Spike-specific TCR breadth and depth both rose. After the peak T cell response, and only then, were repertoires sampled. CD4 TCRs associated with vaccination spanned spike, dominating at 160-218 and 743-854.

The CDR3 has 16 residues. The germline V and J ends were trimmed by 0 bases and 6 bases, with 12 bases remaining between them. CDR1 and CDR2 (germline): LNHNV, YYDKDF (reference sequence). Of note for this clone: Its target is not known.

The genes are TRBV15 and TRBJ1-6; D is undetermined. The material sequenced was peripheral blood, taken on day 0 of AZD1222 vaccination. The TCR was taken from an adult in good health. Here the CDR3 reads CATSRDSAAINSPLHF. CDR3 coding DNA: TGTGCCACCAGCAGAGATTCGGCGGCGATTAATTCACCCCTCCACTTT.